This TCR beta chain was found in a study of human CD8 memory T cell subsets. Germline assignment: CDR1 MDHEN and CDR2 SYDVKM. The CDR3 covers 13 residues. UMI-labeled 5' RACE was the method by which TCR beta libraries were made. TCRdb re-called the 5' RACE reads and shows each CDR3 protein once, DNA omitted. Here the sample table reports some 7,000 distinct CDR3 sequences. The study classified TPEX cells as CCR7+ PD-1+ TIGIT+ early memory CD8+ T cells bearing exhausted-like traits. The study's findings and limits: When diversity was estimated with Chao1, stem-like memory T cells appeared more diverse than precursor exhausted T cells.

Remarks on this clonotype: The antigen is unknown.

The receptor comes from a human donor in good health. V and J are TRBV28 and TRBJ1-2; TCRdb's assignment of TRBD1 cannot be checked, as there is no DNA. The sequenced material came from CD8+ T cells from PBMCs. The CDR3 reads CASSLGTRWGYTF.